The 25 T cell receptor beta chains in this list originate from one sample, sequenced in a study of blood T cell repertoires in COVID-19 (dated by TCRdb to 2019 to 2021). Library preparation employed the immunoSEQ multiplex PCR assay. TCRdb mirrors the immuneACCESS table, restricted to in-frame sequences. Some clones are absent from its copies; in checked studies, under half trace to an unresolved V gene, and the reason for the others is unknown. Here the sample has some 40,000 clones; approximately 90% occur a single time. The top ten clonotypes cover over 0.3% of the sample. The sequenced sample consisted of peripheral blood. All receptors derive from a man aged 50 or older with COVID-19, enrolled during active disease.

The chain links TRBV4-2 to TRBJ2-7; 7 bases are shared with TRBD1. Trimming at V came to 2 bases and at J to 5 bases, leaving 6 bases not matched to a gene. Germline V gene lookup returns CDR1 LGHNA and CDR2 YNFKEQ. The CDR3 is 14 amino acids. The CDR3 DNA follows: TGTGCCAGCAGCCAACAAACAGGGGCCGACGAGCAGTACTTC. It is translated as CASSQQTGADEQYF.

CDR3 DNA sequence: TGTGCCAGCAGCCCGCAAATCTGGGCACAGGGGGACACTGAAGCTTTCTTT. It yields the protein CASSPQIWAQGDTEAFF. V gene TRBV3-1 (or the pseudogene TRBV3-2) combines with J gene TRBJ1-1; 8 nucleotides align to TRBD1. The CDR3 is 17 amino acids. After removal of 4 bases from V and 3 bases from J, the junction contained 13 bases not matched to a gene. CDR1 and CDR2 from the germline V gene are LGHDT and YNNKEL (reference sequence).

This rearrangement joins TRBV2 to TRBJ2-7; 12 nucleotides match TRBD2. This CDR3 has 15 residues. CDR1 SNHLY and CDR2 FYNNEI come from the germline V gene. J was trimmed by 4 bases and V by 6 bases; bases with no gene match: 7. DNA for the CDR3: TGTGCCAGCAGGGTAAGGACTAGCGGGAATTACGAGCAGTACTTC. This sequence encodes CASRVRTSGNYEQYF.

The chain carries TRBV7-9 and TRBJ1-1; a possible D gene is TRBD1 (6 bases). The V gene lost 5 bases and the J gene lost 11 bases, with 15 bases spanning the gap. CDR1 and CDR2 from the germline V gene are SEHNR and FQNEAQ (reference sequence). CDR3 length equals 12 residues. DNA for the CDR3: TGTGCCAGCAGCCTTACAGGGTTCGGCGCTTTCTTT. Translating it yields CASSLTGFGAFF.

The V gene is TRBV2, the J gene TRBJ1-5; perhaps TRBD1 as D (6 bases). Germline CDR1 SNHLY, CDR2 FYNNEI. Trimming pared 9 bases from V and 0 bases from J, leaving 15 bases between. The CDR3 has 15 amino acids. The CDR3 here is CASGGGSNSNQPQHF. CDR3 sequence (DNA): TGTGCCAGTGGGGGGGGCAGCAATAGCAATCAGCCCCAGCATTTT.

The chain links TRBV7-9 to TRBJ2-1, with 8 bases matching TRBD2. Germline V gives CDR1 SEHNR, CDR2 FQNEAQ (reference sequence). This CDR3 has 16 residues. With V trimmed by 5 bases and J by 0 bases, 6 bases remained unmatched. The CDR3 reads CASSKVAGSSYNEQFF. CDR3 sequence (DNA): TGTGCCAGCAGCAAAGTAGCGGGGAGCTCCTACAATGAGCAGTTCTTC.

This clone has just one count. This chain links TRBV11-2 with TRBJ1-2; D is unresolved. The V end lost 1 base, the J end lost 1 base, and 7 bases lay between the germline ends. The CDR3 has 14 amino acids. Germline-derived CDR1 and CDR2 are SGHAT and FQNNGV. The CDR3 protein is CASSLVRGNYGYTF. DNA for the CDR3: TGTGCCAGCAGCTTAGTACGGGGTAACTATGGCTACACCTTC.

The V gene is TRBV6-6, the J gene TRBJ1-4; the D gene is possibly TRBD1 (6 bases). The V end was cut by 8 bases, the J end by 8 bases, with 18 bases between. The CDR3 contains 14 residues. Germline V gene data show CDR1 as MNHNY and CDR2 as SVGAGI (reference sequence). The CDR3 coding sequence is TGTGCCAGCGGGGATTCAGGGGAGCACGAAAAACTGTTTTTT. This sequence encodes CASGDSGEHEKLFF.

The rearrangement links TRBV19 to TRBJ2-7; D is possibly TRBD2 (6 bases). Trimming pared 6 bases from V and 6 bases from J, leaving 18 bases between. The CDR3 has 14 residues. Looked up from germline, CDR1 is LNHDA and CDR2 is SQIVND (reference sequence). The CDR3 sequence: CASRQLDGGGEQYF. Written as DNA, the CDR3 is TGTGCCAGTAGACAGTTGGACGGGGGAGGCGAGCAGTACTTC.

The chain links TRBV29-1 to TRBJ1-3; D is uncertain. The CDR3 runs 13 residues. Trimming removed 2 bases at V and 4 bases at J, with 9 bases between. Germline V gives CDR1 SQVTM, CDR2 ANQGSEA. In DNA form, the CDR3 reads TGCAGCGTTGAACGGGGAACCGGAAACACCATATATTTT. It is translated as CSVERGTGNTIYF.

The sample holds a few counts of this clone. This chain joins TRBV11-1 and TRBJ2-5, with TRBD1 matching 9 bases. Germline V gene data show CDR1 as SGHAT and CDR2 as FQDESV (reference sequence). This CDR3 contains 15 residues. V lost 6 bases and J lost 7; bases outside the gene matches: 12. The CDR3 loop reads CASRPPGQGFGTQYF. CDR3 DNA: TGTGCCAGCAGACCCCCGGGACAGGGTTTCGGGACCCAGTACTTC.

In nucleotides, the CDR3 is TGTGCCAGCAGTTACAGGGGGCGGAATTCACCCCTCCACTTT. Its protein product is CASSYRGRNSPLHF. The genes are TRBV6-5 and TRBJ1-6, with 7 positions matching TRBD1. The CDR3 has 14 residues. Losses at the gene ends were 2 bases for V and 7 bases for J; bases not matched to a gene: 2. CDR1 and CDR2 (germline): MNHEY, SVGAGI.

The gene calls are TRBV7-9 and TRBJ2-2, with 14 bases that match TRBD2. The CDR3 totals 16 residues. In germline, CDR1 is SEHNR, CDR2 FQNEAQ (reference sequence). V was clipped by 8 bases and J by 8 bases; unmatched bases: 10. In nucleotides, the CDR3 is TGTGCCAGCGGATTCCGGGGACTAGCGGGAGAGGGGGAGCTGTTTTTT. Amino acids: CASGFRGLAGEGELFF.

This chain connects TRBV6-1 to TRBJ2-7; a possible D gene is TRBD1 (6 bases). Between the trimmed V and J ends, which lost 1 base and 6 bases, there was a span of 25 bases. The CDR3 is 18 residues long. CDR1 and CDR2 (germline): MNHNS, SASEGT. This CDR3 is CASSEVDVRQVRVVEQYF. For the CDR3, the DNA is TGTGCCAGCAGTGAAGTAGACGTAAGACAGGTCAGGGTTGTCGAGCAGTACTTC.

This chain joins TRBV5-1 and TRBJ1-6; TRBD1 is a possible D gene (6 bases). The CDR3 contains 16 residues. V was cut by 0 bases and J by 5 bases, with 12 bases left in between. Germline V gives CDR1 SGHRS, CDR2 YFSETQ. DNA for the CDR3: TGCGCCAGCAGCTTGGCCGGACAGTCCAATAATTCACCCCTCCACTTT. It specifies CASSLAGQSNNSPLHF.

This clone was picked up one time. The V call is TRBV11-2, the J call TRBJ2-7; D uncertain. The V end was cut by 5 bases, the J end by 3 bases, with 14 bases between. This CDR3 comprises 14 residues. Germline CDR1 reads SGHAT; CDR2 reads FQNNGV. This chain's CDR3 is CASSLRVADYEQYF. The DNA of the CDR3 is TGTGCCAGCAGCCTCCGGGTAGCAGACTACGAGCAGTACTTC.

This chain connects TRBV5-1 to TRBJ1-2; D possibly corresponds to TRBD1 (6 bases). The CDR3 has 16 residues. The germline V gene has CDR1 SGHRS and CDR2 YFSETQ. V lost 5 bases, J lost 4 bases, and 21 bases lay in between. The CDR3 DNA is TGCGCCAGCAGAGGACCGCTTATTACAGGGATCTATGGCTACACCTTC. This gives the protein CASRGPLITGIYGYTF.

The CDR3 here is CASSPSHYGYTF. CDR3 bases: TGTGCCAGCAGCCCCTCCCACTATGGCTACACCTTC. The chain recombines TRBV9 with TRBJ1-2; no clear D gene. Trimming took 4 bases from V and 3 from J, leaving 7 bases between them. This CDR3 contains 12 residues. Germline V gene data show CDR1 as SGDLS and CDR2 as YYNGEE.

This clone showed up just once. The V gene is TRBV6-2 or TRBV6-3, the J gene TRBJ2-5; TRBD1 agrees at 9 bases. The CDR3 runs to 15 residues. Germline lookup yields CDR1 MNHEY and CDR2 SVGEGT. The V segment lost 6 bases and the J segment 5 bases; nucleotides outside the gene matches: 10. The CDR3 DNA is TGTGCCAGCAGCCCCGGTACAGGGGGCTGGGAGACCCAGTACTTC. Translating it yields CASSPGTGGWETQYF.

The chain is built from TRBV7-2 and TRBJ2-7; D not certain. The CDR3 extends over 14 amino acids. Germline V lookup: CDR1 SGHTA, CDR2 FQGNSA. Trimming stripped 0 bases from V and 1 base from J, with 7 bases between. In nucleotides, the CDR3 is TGTGCCAGCAGCTTAGCGTTAGATTCCTACGAGCAGTACTTC. Its protein is CASSLALDSYEQYF. Full variable domain (remainder filled in from reference TRBV7-2 and TRBJ2-7): GAGVSQSPSNKVTEKGKDVELRCDPISGHTALYWYRQSLGQGLEFLIYFQGNSAPDKSGLPSDRFSAERTGGSVSTLTIQRTQQEDSAVYLCASSLALDSYEQYFGPGTRLTVT.

The chain joins TRBV3-1 (or the pseudogene TRBV3-2) to TRBJ2-7, with 10 bases aligning to TRBD2. The CDR3 length is 14 residues. Germline assignment: CDR1 LGHDT and CDR2 YNNKEL (reference sequence). V lost 8 bases and J lost 2; bases outside the gene matches: 6. The CDR3 DNA is TGTGCCAGCCTAATAGCGGGAGGCCCCTACGAGCAGTACTTC. Protein: CASLIAGGPYEQYF.

The V call is TRBV5-8, the J call TRBJ2-7; D is unclear. Germline V gives CDR1 SGHTS, CDR2 YDEGEE. This CDR3 spans 13 amino acids. Trimming cost V 4 bases and J 3 bases, with 11 bases left between them. For the CDR3, the DNA is TGTGCCAGCAGCCCCGATTGGAGCTACGAGCAGTACTTC. Translated, it gives CASSPDWSYEQYF. Based on the CDR3 plus reference TRBV5-8 and TRBJ2-7, the full variable domain is EAGVTQSPTHLIKTRGQQATLRCSPISGHTSVYWYQQALGLGLQFLLWYDEGEERNRGNFPPRFSGRQFPNYSSELNVNALELEDSALYLCASSPDWSYEQYFGPGTRLTVT.

The J gene is TRBJ2-7, the V gene TRBV6-6, with D possibly TRBD2 on 5 matching bases. V lost 5 bases to trimming and J lost 2 bases, with 10 bases between them. The CDR3 length is 13 residues. Germline V gives CDR1 MNHNY, CDR2 SVGAGI (reference sequence). The CDR3, as DNA: TGTGCCAGCAGTCGTCCGGGGACCTACGAGCAGTACTTC. This gives the protein CASSRPGTYEQYF.

V is TRBV6-2 or TRBV6-3 and J is TRBJ2-7; 12 bases are shared with TRBD2. Losses at the gene ends were 0 bases for V and 5 bases for J; bases not matched to a gene: 11. Per germline, CDR1 MNHEY and CDR2 SVGEGT. This CDR3 is built from 18 residues. The CDR3 here is CASSYSRRSSGRAHEQYF. CDR3 DNA sequence: TGTGCCAGCAGTTACTCGAGAAGGTCTAGCGGGAGGGCCCACGAGCAGTACTTC.

This chain links TRBV4-2 with TRBJ2-3, with 10 bases that match TRBD2. CDR3 size: 17 residues. The trim removed 1 base at V and 0 bases at J, leaving 4 bases unmatched. CDR1 is LGHNA, CDR2 YNFKEQ, per germline. The CDR3 reads CASSQARTSGSTDTQYF. The CDR3 region has the DNA TGTGCCAGCAGCCAAGCTCGGACTAGCGGAAGCACAGATACGCAGTATTTT.